This T cell receptor beta chain stems from a study of shared clonotypes between healthy human individuals. The wider study: Plates per donor: three CD4 naive, three CD4 memory, two CD8 naive, one CD8 memory.

Sequenced by immunoSEQ multiplex PCR; TCRdb stores in-frame clones only, minus some. The data hold 2.3 million or so clones, with more than 85% observed a single time. Study-wide findings and caveats: Relative to memory subsets, naive subsets generally showed larger estimated richness. Clonotype sharing among donors likely depends on sequencing depth.

V gave up 6 bases and J gave up 3 bases; unmatched junction bases: 5. CDR3 length: 14 residues. Germline values: CDR1 MNHNY, CDR2 SVGAGI (reference sequence). With respect to this clone: Its antigen remains unidentified.

The specimen was naive CD4+ T cells from PBMCs. Subset given: CD45RA+ positively selected. The TCR comes from a man aged 18 to 30 in good health. Some clones in this sample may be carry-over from other donors' samples. The chain carries TRBV6-6 and TRBJ1-5; 7 positions agree with TRBD1. CDR3: CASSLGGDNQPQHF. For the CDR3, the DNA is TGTGCCAGCAGCCTAGGGGGCGACAATCAGCCCCAGCATTTT.